The sequence of this TCR beta chain was determined in a study of beta chain bispecific antibodies for T cell cancers. Findings and limits, study-wide: Normal T cells contributed less of the targeted TRBV signal than the leukemia cells did. Versus anti-CD19, anti-TRBV12 exposure cut the TRBV12-3 share of TRBV signal by under 99%.

T cells were expanded from blood mononuclear cells for approximately 3 days with anti-CD3 OKT3 or CD3/CD28 beads. Looked up from germline, CDR1 is SEHNR and CDR2 is FQNEAQ (reference sequence). This CDR3 is built from 16 residues. The ends were cut back, 5 bases at V and 5 bases at J, with 19 bases in the middle. TCRdb recomputed calls from the 5' RACE reads with MiXCR, one row per CDR3 protein. The repertoire holds around 19,000 distinct CDR3 sequences, with more than 2% as singletons. This clonotype was recorded many times. The target antigen is unknown. This clonotype was sampled from a human donor in good health. Some clones in this sample may be carry-over from other donors' samples. V and J are TRBV7-9 and TRBJ2-4, with TRBD1 as a possible D gene (6 bases). Specimen: healthy donor T cells cultured with leukemia cells, collected from a culture containing a bispecific antibody targeting TCR Vbeta12. This CDR3 reads CASSQVKAGDENIQYF. CDR3 bases: TGTGCCAGCAGCCAAGTCAAGGCAGGGGATGAAAACATTCAGTACTTC. Full variable domain (rest looked up from reference TRBV7-9 and TRBJ2-4): DTGVSQNPRHKITKRGQNVTFRCDPISEHNRLYWYRQTLGQGPEFLTYFQNEAQLEKSRLLSDRFSAERPKGSFSTLEIQRTEQGDSAMYLCASSQVKAGDENIQYFGAGTRLSVL.